These 19 T cell receptor beta chains came from one sample sequenced in a study of T cells after yellow fever vaccination. MiXCR, applied by TCRdb to the 5' RACE reads, yields one record per CDR3 protein. This table holds 400,000 or so distinct CDR3 sequences, 9.5% to 13% found once. Source: PBMCs, taken on the day of the first yellow fever vaccination. The receptors derive from a man aged 18 to 29 who received the YFV17D yellow fever vaccine.

V is TRBV6-2 or TRBV6-3 and J is TRBJ2-7, with D possibly TRBD2 on 5 matching bases. The CDR3 runs to 13 residues. Trimming shortened V by 11 bases and J by 7 bases, and 21 bases separated the two germline ends. Germline V gives CDR1 MNHEY, CDR2 SVGEGT. The CDR3 sequence is CAVKDWAGGEQYV. CDR3 sequence (DNA): TGTGCCGTCAAAGACTGGGCGGGTGGTGAGCAGTACGTC.

This clonotype was counted a few times. The rearrangement uses TRBV10-3 and TRBJ2-3; 9 bases match TRBD1. With V trimmed by 10 bases and J by 1 base, 9 bases remained unmatched. The CDR3 consists of 15 residues. Germline CDR1 and CDR2: ENHRY and SYGVKD. CDR3 DNA sequence: TGTGCCACCGCCGGGACAGGGATTGGCACAGATACGCAGTATTTT. Protein: CATAGTGIGTDTQYF.

The rearrangement joins TRBV5-1 to TRBJ2-5; 8 nucleotides agree with TRBD2. Trimming at V came to 2 bases and at J to 3 bases, leaving 3 bases not matched to a gene. This CDR3 comprises 14 residues. CDR1 and CDR2 from the germline V gene are SGHRS and YFSETQ. The CDR3 sequence is CASSLSSGEETQYF. CDR3 sequence (DNA): TGCGCCAGCAGCTTAAGTAGCGGGGAAGAGACCCAGTACTTC.

Written as DNA, the CDR3 is TGCGCCAGCAGCCAAGAATTATGGGGACGTACAGATACGCAGTATTTT. Its protein is CASSQELWGRTDTQYF. The V gene is TRBV4-3, the J gene TRBJ2-3; possibly TRBD1 or TRBD2 for D (5 bases each). Germline V gives CDR1 LGHNA, CDR2 YSLEER. This CDR3 comprises 16 residues. V gave up 0 bases and J gave up 3 bases, with 13 bases separating them.

V usage is TRBV5-1 and J usage is TRBJ2-2, with 12 bases fitting TRBD2. V dropped 4 bases and J dropped 1; count of bases not matched to a gene: 11. Germline-derived CDR1 and CDR2 are SGHRS and YFSETQ. This CDR3 comprises 19 residues. As DNA, the CDR3 is TGCGCCAGCAGCACCCGACTAGCGGGGGCCATCCTGAACACCGGGGAGCTGTTTTTT. Its protein is CASSTRLAGAILNTGELFF.

In its sample, this clonotype was seen many times. This CDR3 is CASSLAEDRELAEQFF. CDR3 nucleotides: TGTGCCAGCAGCTTAGCCGAGGACAGGGAATTAGCTGAGCAGTTCTTC. The chain carries TRBV5-5 and TRBJ2-1, with TRBD1 matching over 8 bases. The CDR3 spans 16 residues. The germline CDR1 and CDR2 sequences are SGHKS and YYEKEE (reference sequence). Trimming removed 2 bases from V and 9 bases from J; junction bases left unmatched: 13.

This clonotype turned up a few times. The chain uses TRBV6-5 and TRBJ1-2; D call uncertain. The V end lost 2 bases, the J end lost 4 bases, and 8 bases lay between the germline ends. CDR1 is MNHEY, CDR2 SVGAGI, per germline. The CDR3 contains 13 residues. This chain's CDR3 is CASSYGGGYGYTF. In DNA form, the CDR3 reads TGTGCCAGCAGTTACGGCGGAGGCTATGGCTACACCTTC.

The rearrangement links TRBV4-3 to TRBJ1-3; D is unclear. The V end was cut by 0 bases, the J end by 1 base, with 13 bases between. Per germline, CDR1 LGHNA and CDR2 YSLEER. The CDR3 is 17 amino acids. This CDR3 reads CASSQDQSWASGNTIYF. The CDR3 DNA reads TGCGCCAGCAGCCAAGATCAGTCCTGGGCGTCTGGAAACACCATATATTTT.

The chain is built from TRBV2 and TRBJ1-5, with TRBD1 matching 10 bases. The ends lost 1 base at V and 5 bases at J; junction bases unmatched: 2. The V gene's germline CDR1 is SNHLY and CDR2 FYNNEI. The CDR3 totals 15 residues. The CDR3 region has the DNA TGTGCCAGCAGTGAAGAGGGGACAGGGGATCAGCCCCAGCATTTT. Translation: CASSEEGTGDQPQHF.

This clonotype was counted many times. V and J are TRBV20-1 and TRBJ2-5; D is uncertain. Germline-derived CDR1 and CDR2 are DFQATT and SNEGSKA (reference sequence). The CDR3 is 12 amino acids. V lost 3 bases, J lost 4 bases, and 9 bases lay in between. CDR3 amino acids: CSASPRRETQYF. DNA for the CDR3: TGCAGTGCTAGTCCTAGGAGAGAGACCCAGTACTTC.

V is TRBV20-1 and J is TRBJ2-5, with a possible D match to TRBD1 (6 bases). The V gene lost 6 bases and the J gene lost 5 bases, with 13 bases spanning the gap. The germline CDR1 and CDR2 sequences are DFQATT and SNEGSKA (reference sequence). The CDR3 is 12 residues long. The CDR3 DNA is TGCAGTGCCACCAGGGGCGAGGAGACCCAGTACTTC. Residues: CSATRGEETQYF.

This clonotype was observed a handful of times. The gene calls are TRBV2 and TRBJ2-4; D is perhaps TRBD2 (5 bases). The length of the CDR3 is 15 residues. The V gene's germline CDR1 is SNHLY and CDR2 FYNNEI. V was shortened by 3 bases and J by 2 bases, with 11 bases between the two germline ends. This chain's CDR3 is CASSDPDGTKNIQYF. CDR3 in DNA: TGTGCCAGCAGTGATCCGGACGGGACCAAAAACATTCAGTACTTC.

V usage is TRBV28 and J usage is TRBJ2-5, with D possibly TRBD1 on 5 matching bases. The CDR3 length is 14 residues. Per germline, CDR1 MDHEN and CDR2 SYDVKM. V was clipped by 8 bases and J by 4 bases, with 17 bases between them. The CDR3 spells CASVSAGQGETQYF. The CDR3 DNA is TGTGCCAGCGTTTCGGCAGGTCAGGGAGAGACCCAGTACTTC.

J is TRBJ2-5 and V is TRBV20-1; 7 bases are a match to TRBD2. CDR1 DFQATT and CDR2 SNEGSKA come from the germline V gene (reference sequence). This CDR3 has 13 residues. J was trimmed by 4 bases and V by 7 bases; bases with no gene match: 9. The CDR3: CSEKRGVGETQYF. In DNA form, the CDR3 reads TGCAGTGAAAAGCGGGGAGTGGGAGAGACCCAGTACTTC.

The J gene is TRBJ2-3, the V gene TRBV18; D uncertain. V was pared by 3 bases and J by 6 bases, with 16 bases between. Germline loops: CDR1 KGHSH, CDR2 LQKENI. The CDR3 totals 15 residues. The CDR3 DNA reads as TGTGCCAGCTCACCCCCCTCGGTGCTGAGGGATACGCAGTATTTT. Residues: CASSPPSVLRDTQYF.

In its sample, this clonotype was seen a few times. The chain carries TRBV20-1 and TRBJ2-3; D is perhaps TRBD1 or TRBD2 (6 bases each). V was pared by 6 bases and J by 0 bases, with 13 bases between. Germline V gene sequence: CDR1 DFQATT, CDR2 SNEGSKA (reference sequence). This CDR3 contains 14 residues. CDR3 protein: CSAARGGSTDTQYF. The CDR3 nucleotides are TGCAGTGCAGCCAGGGGAGGAAGCACAGATACGCAGTATTTT.

The chain has TRBV4-1 and TRBJ2-3; D possibly corresponds to TRBD2 (5 bases). The CDR3 runs to 15 residues. CDR1 and CDR2 (germline): MGHRA, YSYEKL. With 5 bases removed from V and 4 bases from J, the gap between germline ends came to 16 bases. CDR3 amino acids: CASSGRQEDPDTQYF. The CDR3 nucleotides read TGCGCCAGCAGCGGTCGCCAGGAGGACCCAGATACGCAGTATTTT.

This clonotype was found a few times. This chain links TRBV20-1 with TRBJ2-3; a weak D match, TRBD2 (5 bases). Trimming took off 0 bases at V and 0 bases at J, with 13 bases between the two ends. The CDR3 is 16 amino acids. Germline V gives CDR1 DFQATT, CDR2 SNEGSKA (reference sequence). The CDR3 sequence is CSARDRSGSSTDTQYF. The DNA for the CDR3 is TGCAGTGCTAGAGATAGGAGCGGTTCTAGCACAGATACGCAGTATTTT.

The chain uses TRBV18 and TRBJ2-7; D possibly uses TRBD1 or TRBD2 (5 bases each). The germline V gene encodes CDR1 KGHSH and CDR2 LQKENI. This CDR3 spans 14 amino acids. The V end was cut by 3 bases, the J end by 6 bases, with 15 bases between. In DNA, the CDR3 is TGTGCCAGCTCACCTAGGGACCCGGATGGCGAGCAGTACTTC. Translation gives CASSPRDPDGEQYF.